This T cell receptor beta chain was found in a study of CD8 T cells in ankylosing spondylitis. Researchers built TCR beta libraries using quantitative 5'-RACE with molecular barcodes. TCRdb used MiXCR to reprocess the 5' RACE reads, holding one entry per CDR3 protein. The top ten clones hold just over 1% of a sample with roughly 440,000 distinct CDR3 sequences, 17% of them seen once. The CDR3 is 14 amino acids. With 9 bases clipped from V and 3 bases from J, the junction kept 7 bases outside the gene matches. CDR1 is KGHDR and CDR2 is SFDVKD in the germline V gene. This clonotype has a handful of counts. Antigen: not known. Findings and caveats of the study: Disease-linked clones bore a CD8+ phenotype, appearing relatively rarely in peripheral blood. The authors reported significant enrichment of disease-linked clones in matched ankylosing spondylitis synovial fluid. Apparently characteristic of ankylosing spondylitis blood was a TCR beta motif (about eight highly homologous variants). Some motif variants were previously reported in reactive arthritis synovial fluid and blood.

The chain is built from TRBV24-1 and TRBJ2-5; TRBD1 aligns across 9 bases. Source material: blood, either unsorted or a sorted T cell fraction (not recorded which). This TCR came from a male donor with ankylosing spondylitis. CDR3 coding DNA: TGTGCCACCTCTACACAGGGGGCAAAAGAGACCCAGTACTTC. It specifies CATSTQGAKETQYF.